The TCR beta chain described here comes from a study of technical replicates of blood from a handful of donors. The length of the CDR3 is 13 residues. Germline-derived CDR1 and CDR2 are GTSNPN and SVGIG (reference sequence). Trimming stripped 0 bases from V and 6 bases from J, with 11 bases between. This table comes from immunoSEQ multiplex PCR, and its TCRdb copy is limited to in-frame clones, with some not included. The sample contains around 72,000 clones, approximately 98% of which appear only once. The chain carries TRBV30 and TRBJ1-1; D possibly corresponds to TRBD1 (5 bases). The source material was T cells isolated from PBMCs. This TCR derives from a human donor in good health. CDR3 DNA: TGTGCCTGGAGTGTTCTAACAGGCGCTGAAGCTTTCTTT. The encoded protein is CAWSVLTGAEAFF.